The rows below give T cell receptor beta chains drawn from one sample of a study of naive and memory T cell subsets. TCRdb reprocessed the UMI-ligation and nested PCR reads via MiXCR and lists one record per CDR3 protein. This table holds about 100,000 distinct CDR3 sequences, 14% found once. Sequenced sample: naive CD8+ T cells from blood. These TCRs come from a human donor in good health. The CDR3 runs from the conserved cysteine through the conserved F or W. D genes are given only for firm matches. Part of the rows lack a size; the others show once, few, many or a class for expanded clones.

D gene	clone size	J gene	V gene	CDR3 protein	CDR3 DNA
-	-	TRBJ1-1	TRBV7-3	CASSLTSLRRDTEAFF	TGTGCCAGCAGCTTAACTTCGCTGAGAAGGGACACTGAAGCTTTCTTT
-	-	TRBJ2-4	TRBV4-3	CASSHYQGEVGDIQYF	TGCGCCAGCAGCCACTACCAGGGTGAAGTTGGGGACATTCAGTACTTC
TRBD2	-	TRBJ2-1	TRBV3-1	CASSQGPSGSSYNEQFF	TGTGCCAGCAGCCAGGGTCCGAGCGGGAGCTCCTACAATGAGCAGTTCTTC
-	-	TRBJ2-1	TRBV4-2	CASSQEGFDEQFF	TGTGCCAGCAGCCAAGAGGGGTTTGATGAGCAGTTCTTC
TRBD2	few	TRBJ2-3	TRBV12-3/TRBV12-4	CASSERGSTDTQYF	TGTGCCAGCAGTGAGCGGGGAAGCACAGATACGCAGTATTTT
-	many	TRBJ2-7	TRBV9	CASSVQTGPYEQYF	TGTGCCAGCAGCGTGCAGACAGGCCCCTACGAGCAGTACTTC
TRBD1	few	TRBJ1-4	TRBV7-6	CASSLPTGQEKGHEKLFF	TGTGCCAGCAGCTTACCCACGGGACAGGAAAAAGGGCATGAAAAACTGTTTTTT
-	many	TRBJ2-7	TRBV12-3/TRBV12-4	CASSPFYAEQYF	TGTGCCAGCAGTCCCTTCTATGCCGAGCAGTACTTC
-	-	TRBJ1-2	TRBV9	CASSVGVKNYGYTF	TGTGCCAGCAGCGTAGGTGTCAAAAACTATGGCTACACCTTC
-	few	TRBJ2-5	TRBV15	CATSRDRTTGWGYQETQYF	TGTGCCACCAGCAGAGATAGGACCACAGGGTGGGGATACCAAGAGACCCAGTACTTC
-	-	TRBJ1-4	TRBV12-5	CASGLPTQGYEKLFF	TGTGCTAGTGGTTTGCCGACGCAAGGCTACGAAAAACTGTTTTTT
TRBD1	-	TRBJ1-2	TRBV20-1	CSARDEFTGDGYTF	TGCAGTGCTAGGGACGAATTCACAGGGGATGGCTACACCTTC
-	-	TRBJ2-5	TRBV6-1	CASTEGGTETQYF	TGTGCCAGCACCGAGGGGGGAACCGAGACCCAGTACTTC
TRBD2	-	TRBJ2-7	TRBV25-1	CASSDWGLESDEQYF	TGTGCCAGCAGTGATTGGGGACTAGAGTCTGACGAGCAGTACTTC
TRBD2	-	TRBJ2-7	TRBV7-2	CASSSTTSGRFYEQYF	TGTGCCAGCAGCTCCACGACTAGCGGGAGATTCTACGAGCAGTACTTC
-	few	TRBJ2-5	TRBV7-8	CASSSGQTSRPHWSQYF	TGTGCCAGCAGCTCTGGACAGACTAGTCGGCCTCATTGGTCCCAGTACTTC
-	-	TRBJ2-1	TRBV19	CASSMGGTTYNEQFF	TGTGCCAGTAGTATGGGCGGGACCACGTACAATGAGCAGTTCTTC
TRBD2	-	TRBJ2-3	TRBV7-9	CASSTNRGGDTQYF	TGTGCCAGCAGCACCAATCGGGGGGGGGATACGCAGTATTTT
-	few	TRBJ1-1	TRBV27	CASSLWQGMNTEAFF	TGTGCCAGCAGTTTATGGCAGGGGATGAACACTGAAGCTTTCTTT
TRBD2	many	TRBJ2-3	TRBV29-1	CSVETDREGRISTDTQYF	TGCAGCGTTGAAACTGACCGGGAGGGCCGAATTAGCACAGATACGCAGTATTTT
-	many	TRBJ2-1	TRBV7-2	CASSLETTSSYNEQFF	TGTGCCAGCAGCTTAGAGACGACGAGCTCCTACAATGAGCAGTTCTTC
-	-	TRBJ1-2	TRBV12-3/TRBV12-4	CASSNAGANYGYTF	TGTGCCAGCAGCAATGCAGGGGCAAACTATGGCTACACCTTC
TRBD1	few	TRBJ1-5	TRBV3-1	CASSQGGTAQPQHF	TGTGCCAGCAGCCAAGGAGGGACAGCTCAGCCCCAGCATTTT
-	many	TRBJ1-5	TRBV12-3/TRBV12-4	CASSDTHAGSNQPQHF	TGTGCCAGCAGTGATACCCATGCAGGGAGCAATCAGCCCCAGCATTTT
-	few	TRBJ2-1	TRBV28	CASRKYNEQFF	TGTGCCAGCAGGAAATACAATGAGCAGTTCTTC
-	-	TRBJ1-6	TRBV7-6	CASSSGASVSPLHF	TGTGCCAGCAGCTCCGGGGCCTCCGTGTCACCCCTCCACTTT
-	few	TRBJ1-2	TRBV7-6	CASSFPHNYGYTF	TGTGCCAGCAGCTTCCCTCATAACTATGGCTACACCTTC
-	-	TRBJ2-3	TRBV12-3/TRBV12-4	CASSLGVYPDKQYF	TGTGCCAGCAGTTTAGGTGTCTACCCAGATAAGCAGTATTTT
-	few	TRBJ1-2	TRBV7-8	CASSEGRGYGYTF	TGTGCCAGCAGCGAAGGCAGGGGCTATGGCTACACCTTC
-	-	TRBJ2-5	TRBV4-3	CASSQEDGVGTQYF	TGCGCCAGCAGCCAAGAGGACGGGGTCGGGACCCAGTACTTC
-	many	TRBJ2-7	TRBV27	CASRERAPTYEQYF	TGTGCCAGCAGGGAGCGGGCACCGACCTACGAGCAGTACTTC
-	many	TRBJ1-2	TRBV4-3	CASSQDTGYNSNYGYTF	TGCGCCAGCAGCCAAGATACGGGTTATAACAGTAACTATGGCTACACCTTC
TRBD1	few	TRBJ1-2	TRBV6-5	CASSPRTGMHGYTF	TGTGCCAGCAGCCCCCGGACAGGGATGCATGGCTACACCTTC
TRBD2	few	TRBJ2-7	TRBV12-3/TRBV12-4	CASSLGSLAGVYEQYF	TGTGCCAGCAGTTTAGGTTCCCTAGCGGGAGTCTACGAGCAGTACTTC
-	few	TRBJ1-1	TRBV27	CASSLSYRPRMNTEAFF	TGTGCCAGCAGTTTATCTTACAGGCCCAGGATGAACACTGAAGCTTTCTTT
TRBD2	few	TRBJ2-3	TRBV20-1	CSATDGGRAEDTQYF	TGCAGTGCTACCGACGGGGGGAGGGCCGAAGATACGCAGTATTTT
-	few	TRBJ1-6	TRBV27	CASSGRGESPLHF	TGTGCCAGCAGTGGCCGGGGGGAATCACCCCTCCACTTT
-	-	TRBJ2-1	TRBV14	CASSQDLAESYNEQFF	TGTGCCAGCAGCCAAGATTTAGCGGAATCCTACAATGAGCAGTTCTTC
TRBD1	-	TRBJ1-5	TRBV20-1	CSAHGRDRGAMSNQPQHF	TGCAGTGCCCACGGGCGGGACAGGGGGGCGATGAGCAATCAGCCCCAGCATTTT
-	few	TRBJ1-2	TRBV27	CASSPPPRALTSYHGYTF	TGTGCCAGCAGTCCACCACCCAGGGCCTTAACGTCTTACCATGGCTACACCTTC
TRBD1	few	TRBJ2-1	TRBV2	CASSTGQAAPYNEQFF	TGTGCCAGCAGTACGGGACAGGCGGCCCCCTACAATGAGCAGTTCTTC
-	-	TRBJ1-6	TRBV12-3/TRBV12-4	CASKEDPVENSPLHF	TGTGCCAGCAAAGAGGACCCGGTGGAAAATTCACCCCTCCACTTT
-	few	TRBJ2-3	TRBV6-2/TRBV6-3	CASRNLADTQYF	TGTGCCAGCAGAAACCTCGCCGATACGCAGTATTTT
-	-	TRBJ2-3	TRBV6-5	CASSRTGTGTDTQYF	TGTGCCAGCAGCCGGACGGGCACAGGGACAGATACGCAGTATTTT
TRBD2	-	TRBJ2-5	TRBV13	CATTSGGQETQYF	TGTGCCACGACTAGCGGGGGACAAGAGACCCAGTACTTC
TRBD2	few	TRBJ2-5	TRBV5-4	CASSLKREREETQYF	TGTGCCAGCAGCCTAAAGCGGGAGAGGGAAGAGACCCAGTACTTC
-	-	TRBJ1-1	TRBV7-9	CASSLFTEAFF	TGTGCCAGCAGCTTATTCACTGAAGCTTTCTTT
TRBD1	-	TRBJ2-7	TRBV28	CASRGQSYEQYF	TGTGCCAGCAGGGGACAGAGCTACGAGCAGTACTTC
-	-	TRBJ1-3	TRBV20-1	CSARDPYPGTASGNTIYF	TGCAGTGCTAGAGATCCCTACCCCGGGACGGCCTCTGGAAACACCATATATTTT
-	-	TRBJ2-7	TRBV15	CATSRDLAGSSYEQYF	TGTGCCACCAGCAGAGATCTGGCAGGGAGCTCCTACGAGCAGTACTTC
-	-	TRBJ1-2	TRBV4-2	CASSQGPSFYGYTF	TGTGCCAGCAGCCAGGGGCCCTCCTTCTATGGCTACACCTTC
-	-	TRBJ1-4	TRBV4-2	CASSQAGAGTSSEKLFF	TGTGCCAGCAGCCAAGCGGGGGCTGGGACATCGAGTGAAAAACTGTTTTTT
-	-	TRBJ2-4	TRBV24-1	CATSDLRDAKNIQYF	TGTGCCACCAGTGATTTGCGGGATGCCAAAAACATTCAGTACTTC
TRBD2	few	TRBJ2-3	TRBV29-1	CSAVAGLTDTQYF	TGCAGCGCTGTAGCGGGGCTGACAGATACGCAGTATTTT
TRBD2	few	TRBJ2-3	TRBV7-9	CASSPRTSGTGDTQYF	TGTGCCAGCAGCCCGAGGACTAGCGGGACGGGAGATACGCAGTATTTT
-	-	TRBJ1-2	TRBV29-1	CSVKDRGYGYTF	TGCAGCGTGAAGGACAGAGGATATGGCTACACCTTC
-	-	TRBJ1-2	TRBV6-2/TRBV6-3	CASSYPPQEANYGYTF	TGTGCCAGCAGTTACCCTCCCCAGGAAGCTAACTATGGCTACACCTTC